The 4 T cell receptor beta chains in this list originate from one sample, sequenced in a study of shared clonotypes between healthy human individuals. TCRdb keeps only in-frame clones here, not all; method: immunoSEQ multiplex PCR. The sample records about 600,000 clones, roughly 97% being singletons. Sequencing input: naive CD4+ T cells sorted from blood. Subset specified: CD45RA+ positively selected. These receptor sequences come from a woman in her 30s in good health.

The chain employs TRBV19 and TRBJ2-1; TRBD2 agrees at 9 bases. The trim removed 6 bases at V and 9 bases at J, leaving 24 bases unmatched. In germline, CDR1 is LNHDA, CDR2 SQIVND (reference sequence). The length of the CDR3 is 19 residues. CDR3 protein: CASRTPRGSGGHPRGEQFF. In DNA form, the CDR3 reads TGTGCCAGTAGAACCCCCAGGGGTAGCGGGGGCCACCCACGGGGTGAGCAGTTCTTC.

The V gene is TRBV5-1, the J gene TRBJ2-3; 8 bases agree with TRBD2. Germline trimming cut 4 bases from V and 9 bases from J; bases unmatched to any gene: 16. Germline CDR1 and CDR2: SGHRS and YFSETQ. This CDR3 is built from 16 residues. CDR3 in amino acids: CASSLGASGRQTTQYF. CDR3 coding DNA: TGCGCCAGCAGCCTGGGGGCTAGCGGGCGTCAAACCACGCAGTATTTT.

The J gene is TRBJ2-2, the V gene TRBV5-1, with D possibly matching TRBD1 (6 bases). The CDR3 length is 16 residues. The V end was cut by 5 bases, the J end by 4 bases, with 18 bases between. Looked up from germline, CDR1 is SGHRS and CDR2 is YFSETQ. CDR3 nucleotides: TGCGCCAGCAGTCCGGGGCAGGGGCGATTCACCGGGGAGCTGTTTTTT. It codes for CASSPGQGRFTGELFF.

V is TRBV30 and J is TRBJ2-1; 9 positions agree with TRBD2. The CDR3 has 16 amino acids. J was trimmed by 9 bases and V by 0 bases; bases with no gene match: 12. Germline-derived CDR1 and CDR2 are GTSNPN and SVGIG (reference sequence). The CDR3 region has the DNA TGTGCCTGGAGTGTAGGACTAGCGCAATGGGTGGGTGAGCAGTTCTTC. This translates into CAWSVGLAQWVGEQFF.